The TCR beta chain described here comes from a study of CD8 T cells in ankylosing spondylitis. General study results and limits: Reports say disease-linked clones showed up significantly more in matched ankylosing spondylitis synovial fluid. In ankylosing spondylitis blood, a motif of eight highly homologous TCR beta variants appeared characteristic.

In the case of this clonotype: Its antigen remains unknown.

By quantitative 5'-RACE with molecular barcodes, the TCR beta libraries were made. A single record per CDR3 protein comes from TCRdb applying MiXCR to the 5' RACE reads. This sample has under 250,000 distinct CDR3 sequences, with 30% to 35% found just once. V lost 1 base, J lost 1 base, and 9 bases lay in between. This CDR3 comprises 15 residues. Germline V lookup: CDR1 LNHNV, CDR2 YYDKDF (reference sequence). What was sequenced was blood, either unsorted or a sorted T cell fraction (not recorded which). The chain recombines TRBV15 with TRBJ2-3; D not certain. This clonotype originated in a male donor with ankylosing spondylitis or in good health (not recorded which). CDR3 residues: CATSRAVTGTDTQYF. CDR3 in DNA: TGTGCCACCAGCAGAGCGGTGACTGGCACAGATACGCAGTATTTT.